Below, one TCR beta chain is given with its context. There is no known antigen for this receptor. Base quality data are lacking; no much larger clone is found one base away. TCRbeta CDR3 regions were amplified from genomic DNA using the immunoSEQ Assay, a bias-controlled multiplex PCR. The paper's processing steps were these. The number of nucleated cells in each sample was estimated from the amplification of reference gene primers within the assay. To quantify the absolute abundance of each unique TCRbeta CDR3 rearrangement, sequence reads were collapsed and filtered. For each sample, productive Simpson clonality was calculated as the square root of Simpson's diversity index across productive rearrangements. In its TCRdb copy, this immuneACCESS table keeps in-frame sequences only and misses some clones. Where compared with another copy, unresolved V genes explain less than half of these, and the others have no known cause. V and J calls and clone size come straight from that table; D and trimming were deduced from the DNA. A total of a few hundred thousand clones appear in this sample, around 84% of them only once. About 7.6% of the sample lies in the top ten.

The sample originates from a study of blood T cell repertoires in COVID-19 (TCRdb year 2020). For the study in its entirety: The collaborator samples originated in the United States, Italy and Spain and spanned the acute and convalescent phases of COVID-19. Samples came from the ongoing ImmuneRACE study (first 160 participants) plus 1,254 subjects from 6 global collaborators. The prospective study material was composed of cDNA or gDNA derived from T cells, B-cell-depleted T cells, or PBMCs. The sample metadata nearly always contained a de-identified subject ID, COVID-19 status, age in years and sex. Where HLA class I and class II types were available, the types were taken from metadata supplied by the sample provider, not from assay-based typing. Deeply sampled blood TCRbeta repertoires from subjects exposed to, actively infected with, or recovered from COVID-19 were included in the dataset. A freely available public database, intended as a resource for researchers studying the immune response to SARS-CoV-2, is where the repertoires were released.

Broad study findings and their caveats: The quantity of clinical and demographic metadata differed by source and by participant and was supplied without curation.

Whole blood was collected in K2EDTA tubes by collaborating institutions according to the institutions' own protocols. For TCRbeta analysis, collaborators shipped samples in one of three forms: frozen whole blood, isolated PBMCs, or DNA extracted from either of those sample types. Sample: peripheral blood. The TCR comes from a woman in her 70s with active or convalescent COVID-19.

The nucleotides read TGTGCCAGTAATATTGGACAGGCCCACTATGGCTACACCTTC. Its protein is CASNIGQAHYGYTF. In this chain, TRBV19 is recombined with TRBJ1-2; a stretch of 7 junction bases matches TRBD1. CDR3 length: 14 amino acids, cysteine to phenylalanine. Only the CDR3 portion is preserved as DNA: 42 bases, with reading frame beginning at the first base. CDR1 and CDR2, looked up from the germline V gene (reference sequence), are LNHDA and SQIVND. Here V drops 7 bases and J drops 3 bases, and the junction holds 8 bases not matched to any gene.